This T cell receptor beta chain was captured in a study of CXCR3-negative and CXCR3-positive naive CD8 T cells (dated by TCRdb to the late 2010s). In the study overall: In total, about 135 million TRB reads were obtained, which works out to roughly 1.5 +/- 0.3 million reads per library. The diversity and physicochemical repertoire analyses included ten to eleven donors pooled from two independent experiments. For the TRBV-TRBJ cluster analysis, the naive subsets came from a handful of donors, while the memory cells came from 3 donors.

Sequencing relied on a NextSeq 550. The Human TCR Profiling Kit (MiLaboratory) was used to make UMI-labeled 5' RACE TRB cDNA libraries. The full amount of extracted RNA was used for cDNA synthesis, and the full amount of resulting cDNA was used for PCR amplification. Libraries were prepared in parallel using an identical number of PCR cycles. The published analysis was carried out like this. About 53,000 +/- 10,000 unique UMI-labeled TRB cDNA molecules per library were extracted with MIGEC and MiXCR, with at least two reads per UMI required. On average, approximately 40,000 +/- 10,000 functional in-frame TRB CDR3 nucleotide clonotypes lacking stop codons were found per library. After downsampling to 5000 UMI-labeled TRB molecules per sample, diversity metrics such as normalized Shannon-Wiener and Chao1 were calculated in VDJtools. For the central five CDR3 residues, VDJtools calculated physicochemical properties weighted by clonotype size, namely interaction energy, strength, volume and Kidera factor 4. After TCRdb reprocessed the reads, each CDR3 protein sequence was kept as one row, without DNA. For this entry, the V and J calls and clone size follow TCRdb and not the study's own pipeline. This sample's listing comprises 130,000 to 150,000 distinct CDR3 sequences. About 0.27% of the sample is held by the ten biggest clonotypes.

For each CD8+ T cell subset, flow sorting was done in triplicate, and 310,000 or so cells per subset went directly into RLT lysis buffer. To exclude memory contaminants, naive CD8+ T cells were stringently defined as CD45RO-CCR7+CD27+CD95-. Peripheral blood mononuclear cells were isolated from buffy coats using standard density gradient centrifugation. A FACSAria III was used to flow-sort naive CD8+ T cells into CXCR3-negative and CXCR3-positive populations. Total RNA was extracted from sorted cells with an RNeasy Mini Kit. Comment on this clonotype: Its recognized antigen is unknown.

Overall results and qualifications from the work: Surface CD5, linked to self-reactivity in mice, was comparable between naive subsets; TCR interaction strength was therefore also inferred from TRB CDR3 physicochemical properties. Compared with CXCR3-negative naive cells, CXCR3-positive naive cells had TRB CDR3s with higher hydrophobicity (lower Kidera factor 4), lower energy, and higher strength and volume indices. CXCR3 expression partially decreased after cryopreservation, so most assays used freshly isolated PBMCs. Similar TRBV-TRBJ usage was shown by naive CXCR3-negative and CXCR3-positive cells from the same donor, whereas distinct patterns were shown by memory cells. Comparably high repertoire diversity was found in both naive subsets, whereas much lower repertoire diversity was found in memory CD8+ T cells.

Reading the germline V gene gives CDR1 MNHEY and CDR2 SVGEGT. From cysteine to phenylalanine, the CDR3 is 13 amino acids long. The coding DNA is unavailable. Sequences were obtained from naive CXCR3+ CD8+ T cells from blood. Per the publication, the cell subset or site label means: CD45RO-CCR7+CD27+CD95- naive CD8+ T cells expressing CXCR3 (TNR3+). The receptor was isolated from a human donor in good health. Some clones in this sample may be carry-over from other donors' samples. This chain joins TRBV6-2 or TRBV6-3 to TRBJ1-2. The CDR3 protein sequence reads: CASSYSNGVGYTF.